Presented here are 30 T cell receptor beta chains from one specimen sequenced in a study of blood T cell repertoires in COVID-19. Assay used: immunoSEQ multiplex PCR; TCRdb lists only in-frame clones, some missing. The sample records 150,000 to 180,000 clones, about 79% being singletons. What was sequenced was peripheral blood. These receptors originate from an older woman with acute or convalescent COVID-19.

The chain recombines TRBV6-1 with TRBJ1-5; a possible D gene is TRBD1 (5 bases). The germline gives CDR1 MNHNS, CDR2 SASEGT. The V gene lost 2 bases and the J gene lost 4 bases, with 12 bases spanning the gap. The CDR3 runs to 15 residues. CDR3 DNA sequence: TGTGCCAGCAGTGAATTAGGGGCTGTAAATCAGCCCCAGCATTTT. Translating it yields CASSELGAVNQPQHF.

This chain joins TRBV7-3 and TRBJ1-1; D possibly corresponds to TRBD1 (6 bases). This CDR3 comprises 15 residues. V was pared by 0 bases and J by 1 base, with 9 bases between. CDR1 is SGHTA and CDR2 is FQGTGA in the germline V gene. CDR3 residues: CASSLTETGNTEAFF. The CDR3 bases are TGTGCCAGCAGCTTAACTGAGACAGGGAACACTGAAGCTTTCTTT. The whole variable domain, filled in from reference TRBV7-3 and TRBJ1-1, reads GAGVSQTPSNKVTEKGKYVELRCDPISGHTALYWYRQSLGQGPEFLIYFQGTGAADDSGLPNDRFFAVRPEGSVSTLKIQRTERGDSAVYLCASSLTETGNTEAFFGQGTRLTVV.

This clone was seen a handful of times. The chain joins TRBV10-3 to TRBJ1-2; unclear D gene. Germline V CDR1 and CDR2: ENHRY, SYGVKD. Trimming removed 5 bases from V and 2 bases from J, with 15 bases in between. The CDR3 length is 15 residues. The chain's CDR3 is CAISSSSSLNYGYTF. Here the CDR3 DNA reads TGTGCCATCAGTTCCTCCTCATCACTGAACTATGGCTACACCTTC.

In its sample, this clone was seen many times. V usage is TRBV6-1 and J usage is TRBJ1-2, with D tentatively TRBD1 (6 bases). The CDR3 length is 16 residues. Trimming pared 2 bases from V and 2 bases from J, leaving 15 bases between. Per the germline V gene, CDR1 is MNHNS and CDR2 is SASEGT. Here the CDR3 DNA reads TGTGCCAGCAGTGAATCCGGGTGGCAGGGGAACTATGGCTACACCTTC. Protein product: CASSESGWQGNYGYTF.

This clone occurred once. The chain combines TRBV6-5 with TRBJ2-5; 8 bases are shared with TRBD2. Germline-derived CDR1 and CDR2 are MNHEY and SVGAGI. The CDR3 contains 15 residues. The V and J ends lost 5 bases and 3 bases, in that order; junction bases with no gene match: 8. The CDR3 loop reads CASSTLAGRKETQYF. In DNA, the CDR3 is TGTGCCAGCAGTACCTTAGCGGGGCGGAAAGAGACCCAGTACTTC.

This chain links TRBV2 with TRBJ2-1; D gene unclear. Germline V gene data show CDR1 as SNHLY and CDR2 as FYNNEI. The CDR3 extends over 13 amino acids. The V end was cut by 2 bases, the J end by 4 bases, with 6 bases between. In DNA form, the CDR3 reads TGTGCCAGCAGTGAACCATTTTACAATGAGCAGTTCTTC. This sequence encodes CASSEPFYNEQFF.

CDR3 sequence: CASSYTTNTEAFF. DNA for the CDR3: TGTGCCAGCTCCTATACTACGAACACTGAAGCTTTCTTT. The V gene is TRBV11-3, the J gene TRBJ1-1, with D hard to call. Germline assignment: CDR1 SGHNT and CDR2 YENEEA. Between the trimmed V and J ends, which lost 8 bases and 1 base, there was a span of 11 bases. The CDR3 is 13 residues long.

The chain uses TRBV3-1 (or the pseudogene TRBV3-2) and TRBJ2-7; D might be TRBD1 (5 bases). Trimming shortened V by 4 bases and J by 2 bases, and 12 bases separated the two germline ends. CDR3 length: 14 amino acids. CDR1 and CDR2 (germline): LGHDT, YNNKEL (reference sequence). CDR3 region: CASSPQVGAYEQYF. As DNA, the CDR3 is TGTGCCAGCAGCCCCCAGGTAGGGGCCTACGAGCAGTACTTC.

This rearrangement joins TRBV28 to TRBJ1-5, with D possibly being TRBD1 (6 bases). The germline V gene has CDR1 MDHEN and CDR2 SYDVKM. CDR3 size: 14 residues. V lost 3 bases and J lost 3, with 9 bases in between. Written as DNA, the CDR3 is TGTGCCAGCAGTTTGGGGGGGCCCAATCAGCCCCAGCATTTT. This gives the protein CASSLGGPNQPQHF.

This chain uses TRBV7-9 with TRBJ2-7; D is ambiguous. This CDR3 contains 13 residues. Germline V lookup: CDR1 SEHNR, CDR2 FQNEAQ (reference sequence). Trimming removed 6 bases at V and 5 bases at J, with 14 bases between. The CDR3 DNA sequence: TGTGCCAGCAGGTCCTCTAGGTCCCACGAGCAGTACTTC. It encodes CASRSSRSHEQYF.

This chain uses TRBV7-9 with TRBJ2-7, with D possibly matching TRBD1 (7 bases). Between the trimmed V and J ends, which lost 3 bases and 11 bases, there was a span of 17 bases. There are 13 residues in the CDR3. Germline CDR1 reads SEHNR; CDR2 reads FQNEAQ (reference sequence). The chain's CDR3 is CASSLGTTGRKYF. The CDR3 DNA sequence: TGTGCCAGCAGCTTGGGTACGACAGGGAGGAAGTACTTC.

The chain couples TRBV12-3 or TRBV12-4 to TRBJ1-3; no clear D gene. The CDR3 has 12 residues. The germline V and J ends were trimmed by 7 bases and 4 bases, with 8 bases remaining between them. CDR3 amino acids: CASTLLGNTIYF. CDR3 sequence (DNA): TGTGCCAGCACCCTCCTCGGAAACACCATATATTTT.

Details on this clone: The same CDR3 also results from other DNA sequences found in this sample. The chain carries TRBV11-2 and TRBJ2-2; D ambiguous. CDR3 length: 13 residues. CDR1 is SGHAT, CDR2 FQNNGV, per germline. V was clipped by 2 bases and J by 2 bases, with 3 bases between them. CDR3 nucleotide sequence: TGTGCCAGCAGCTTAACAAACACCGGGGAGCTGTTTTTT. Translating it yields CASSLTNTGELFF.

Worth noting for this clone: The same CDR3 also results from other DNA sequences found in this sample. This chain links TRBV18 with TRBJ1-2, with D maybe TRBD1 (6 bases). Germline assignment: CDR1 KGHSH and CDR2 LQKENI. This CDR3 comprises 14 residues. The ends were cut back, 0 bases at V and 3 bases at J, with 8 bases in the middle. The CDR3 DNA reads TGTGCCAGCTCACCACCGGCAGGGGACTATGGCTACACCTTC. As protein: CASSPPAGDYGYTF.

The chain joins TRBV6-5 to TRBJ1-3; D gene unclear. The V gene lost 0 bases and the J gene lost 4 bases, with 13 bases spanning the gap. The germline CDR1 and CDR2 sequences are MNHEY and SVGAGI. The CDR3 consists of 16 residues. CDR3 DNA sequence: TGTGCCAGCAGTTACTCGCGGTCACCCTCGGGAAACACCATATATTTT. This translates into CASSYSRSPSGNTIYF.

The V and J genes are TRBV5-5 and TRBJ1-6; D possibly corresponds to TRBD1 (5 bases). The CDR3 spans 15 residues. The V end was cut by 4 bases, the J end by 5 bases, with 13 bases between. From germline, CDR1 is SGHKS and CDR2 YYEKEE (reference sequence). In DNA form, the CDR3 reads TGTGCCAGCAGCCTCGTAGGGGCCCATAATTCACCCCTCCACTTT. It yields the protein CASSLVGAHNSPLHF.

V is TRBV10-3 and J is TRBJ1-5; D is uncertain. This CDR3 is 13 amino acids long. V gave up 5 bases and J gave up 3 bases, with 8 bases separating them. Germline loops: CDR1 ENHRY, CDR2 SYGVKD. CDR3 region: CAISRGDNQPQHF. As DNA, the CDR3 is TGTGCCATCAGTCGGGGAGACAATCAGCCCCAGCATTTT.

V usage is TRBV4-1 and J usage is TRBJ1-1, with TRBD1 matching over 7 bases. This CDR3 is 16 amino acids long. With V trimmed by 3 bases and J by 5 bases, 12 bases remained unmatched. Germline CDR1 is MGHRA and CDR2 is YSYEKL. CDR3 residues: CASSHAQEGAITEAFF. DNA for the CDR3: TGCGCCAGCAGCCATGCGCAAGAGGGGGCAATTACTGAAGCTTTCTTT.

J is TRBJ2-7 and V is TRBV19; 9 bases are a match to TRBD2. The germline V gene encodes CDR1 LNHDA and CDR2 SQIVND (reference sequence). CDR3 length equals 14 residues. J was trimmed by 6 bases and V by 1 base; bases with no gene match: 4. For the CDR3, the DNA is TGTGCCAGTAGTATAGCTAGCGGGGCCGTCGAGCAGTACTTC. Amino acid sequence: CASSIASGAVEQYF.

V gene TRBV19 combines with J gene TRBJ1-2; the match to TRBD1 covers 10 bases. The CDR3 extends over 16 amino acids. Per germline, CDR1 LNHDA and CDR2 SQIVND (reference sequence). The trim removed 7 bases at V and 4 bases at J, leaving 12 bases unmatched. The DNA of the CDR3 is TGTGCCAGTACCACCCCGGGACAGGGGCGACTCTATGGCTACACCTTC. Its protein product is CASTTPGQGRLYGYTF.

This chain links TRBV27 with TRBJ1-3; D is undetermined. This CDR3 comprises 17 residues. V lost 6 bases, J lost 0 bases, and 18 bases lay in between. Germline V gives CDR1 MNHEY, CDR2 SMNVEV (reference sequence). The chain's CDR3 is CASSSARATYSGNTIYF. CDR3 nucleotide sequence: TGTGCCAGCAGCTCCGCGAGAGCGACCTACTCTGGAAACACCATATATTTT.

The V call is TRBV14, the J call TRBJ1-1; no clear D. Per germline, CDR1 SGHDN and CDR2 FVKESK. The CDR3 loop spans 15 amino acids. V shed 4 bases and J shed 5 bases, with 17 bases lying between them. CDR3 region: CASSPERAPGTEAFF. Written as DNA, the CDR3 is TGTGCCAGCAGCCCCGAGAGGGCCCCGGGGACTGAAGCTTTCTTT.

J is TRBJ2-2 and V is TRBV28; TRBD1 matches 8 bases. After removal of 7 bases from V and 0 bases from J, the junction contained 7 bases not matched to a gene. CDR1 is MDHEN and CDR2 is SYDVKM in the germline V gene. The CDR3 is made up of 16 amino acids. The CDR3 coding sequence is TGTGCCAGCACCTCCCCGGGACAGGCGAACACCGGGGAGCTGTTTTTT. The encoded protein is CASTSPGQANTGELFF. Drawing the rest from reference TRBV28 and TRBJ2-2, the complete variable domain is DVKVTQSSRYLVKRTGEKVFLECVQDMDHENMFWYRQDPGLGLRLIYFSYDVKMKEKGDIPEGYSVSREKKERFSLILESASTNQTSMYLCASTSPGQANTGELFFGEGSRLTVL.

The chain couples TRBV24-1 to TRBJ2-2; 10 bases fit TRBD2. The CDR3 is 17 amino acids. Trimming cost V 3 bases and J 4 bases; bases outside gene matches: 7. Germline assignment: CDR1 KGHDR and CDR2 SFDVKD. CDR3 nucleotides: TGTGCCACCAGTGATGCCTTACTAGCGGGGAGCACCGGGGAGCTGTTTTTT. Translation gives CATSDALLAGSTGELFF.

This clone was seen a few times. The chain couples TRBV23-1 to TRBJ1-2; 8 bases match TRBD1. TRBV23-1 is identified as an open reading frame with a role that is uncertain. This CDR3 has 15 amino acids. J was trimmed by 3 bases and V by 4 bases; bases with no gene match: 7. The CDR3 DNA is TGCGCCAGCAGTCTCGGACAGGGCTGTGACTATGGCTACACCTTC. It specifies CASSLGQGCDYGYTF.

The V gene is TRBV18, the J gene TRBJ1-1, with D tentatively TRBD1 (5 bases). CDR1 KGHSH and CDR2 LQKENI come from the germline V gene. Between the trimmed V and J ends, which lost 2 bases and 4 bases, there was a span of 14 bases. This CDR3 comprises 15 residues. This CDR3 is CASSPTPPGGTEAFF. The CDR3 coding sequence is TGTGCCAGCTCACCAACGCCTCCCGGGGGCACTGAAGCTTTCTTT.

Worth noting for this clone: Within the sample, other DNA sequences also encode this same CDR3. The rearrangement uses TRBV3-1 (or the pseudogene TRBV3-2) and TRBJ1-1; unclear D gene. V was shortened by 1 base and J by 2 bases, with 5 bases between the two germline ends. Looked up from germline, CDR1 is LGHDT and CDR2 is YNNKEL (reference sequence). The CDR3 length is 13 residues. The CDR3 reads CASSQAGNTEAFF. DNA of the CDR3: TGTGCCAGCAGCCAAGCGGGAAACACTGAAGCTTTCTTT.

This clone was observed a single time. This rearrangement joins TRBV11-2 to TRBJ2-2, with TRBD2 matching 16 bases. The CDR3 has 19 residues. In germline, CDR1 is SGHAT, CDR2 FQNNGV. The junction had 13 bases not matched to a gene; V was cut back by 5 bases and J by 7 bases. The CDR3 DNA is TGTGCCAGCAGCCGATTCCCGGGACTAGCGGGGGGGCAAGTCGGGGAGCTGTTTTTT. This encodes CASSRFPGLAGGQVGELFF.

The rearrangement links TRBV28 to TRBJ2-7; 8 positions agree with TRBD2. Germline assignment: CDR1 MDHEN and CDR2 SYDVKM. Unmatched junction bases numbered 2, after V lost 4 bases and J lost 0 bases. The CDR3 totals 14 residues. The CDR3 loop is CASSSGTSSYEQYV. CDR3 in DNA: TGTGCCAGCAGTTCCGGGACTAGCTCCTACGAGCAGTACGTC.

The chain employs TRBV7-8 and TRBJ2-1, with D possibly being TRBD1 (6 bases). CDR1 is SGHVS, CDR2 FQNEAQ, per germline. CDR3 length: 14 amino acids. Trimming took off 6 bases at V and 5 bases at J, with 14 bases between the two ends. Here the CDR3 DNA reads TGTGCCAGCAGTCGGTCCAGGGGAAACAATGAGCAGTTCTTC. It translates to CASSRSRGNNEQFF.